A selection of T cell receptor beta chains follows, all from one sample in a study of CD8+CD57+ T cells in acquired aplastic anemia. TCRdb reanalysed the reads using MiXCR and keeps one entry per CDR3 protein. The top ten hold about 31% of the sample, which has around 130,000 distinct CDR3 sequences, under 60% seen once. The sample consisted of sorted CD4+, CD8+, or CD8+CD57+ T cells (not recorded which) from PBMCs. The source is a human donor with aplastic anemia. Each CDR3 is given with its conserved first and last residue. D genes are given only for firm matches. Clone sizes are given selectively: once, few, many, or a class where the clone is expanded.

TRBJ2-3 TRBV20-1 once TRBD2 TGCAGTGCTAGAGATTACCTAGCGGGGTCCTCCACAGATACGCAGTATTTT CSARDYLAGSSTDTQYF
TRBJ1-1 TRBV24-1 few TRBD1 TGTGCCACCAGCAGGACAGGGGAGGTGGCTTTCTTT CATSRTGEVAFF
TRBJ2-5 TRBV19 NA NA TGTGCCAGTAGTATGATGGGGCCACATGGGACCGAAGAGACCCAGTACTTC CASSMMGPHGTEETQYF
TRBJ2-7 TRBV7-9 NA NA TGCGCCAGCAGCCAAGGGACGGGTCCCTACGAGCGGTACTTC CASSQGTGPYERYF
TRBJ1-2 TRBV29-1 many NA TGCAGCGTTGAAGGCAGGGATGGCTACACCTTC CSVEGRDGYTF
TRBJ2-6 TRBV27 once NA TGTGCCAGGACATCTTGGTCTTTC CARTSWSF
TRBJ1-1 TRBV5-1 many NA TGCGCCAGCAGCTTGTCCGGGATTCAGGGTTTGAACACTGAAGCTTTCTTT CASSLSGIQGLNTEAFF
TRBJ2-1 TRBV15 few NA TGTGCCACCAGCACTCCACAGGGGACTACTTACAATGAGCAGTTCTTC CATSTPQGTTYNEQFF
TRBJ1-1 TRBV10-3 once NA TGTGCCTCCAAATTAAGGGTGGACACTGAAGCTTTCTTT CASKLRVDTEAFF
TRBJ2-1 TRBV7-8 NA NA TGTGCCAGCAGTTCCAACGGGGGGACACCGTTCTTC CASSSNGGTPFF
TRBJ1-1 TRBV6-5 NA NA TGTGCCAGCAGTTACCGGCAGGGTGAGCTTGCTTTCTTT CASSYRQGELAFF
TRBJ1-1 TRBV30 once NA TGTGCCTGGAGTGTAACAGTGAACACTGAAGCTTTCTTT CAWSVTVNTEAFF
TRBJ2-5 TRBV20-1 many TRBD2 TGCAGTGCTTTCCTTCTACCGGGGGGGACTAGAAGGACGGAGACCCAGTACTTC CSAFLLPGGTRRTETQYF
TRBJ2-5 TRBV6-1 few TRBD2 TGTGCCAGCAGTGATACCGGGACTAGCGGCCAAGAGACCCAGTACTTC CASSDTGTSGQETQYF
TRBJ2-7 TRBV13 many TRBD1 TGTGCCAGCAGCGCCGGGACAGGGGTTTGGGAGCAGTACTTC CASSAGTGVWEQYF
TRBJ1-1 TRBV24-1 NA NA TGTGCCACCAGTGTTGGCCCCATGGGCGACGCTTTCTTT CATSVGPMGDAFF